One and the same sample provided the 25 T cell receptor beta chains below, sequenced in a study of cytomegalovirus exposure and HLA in healthy donors. Clones were read by immunoSEQ multiplex PCR, and TCRdb kept only the in-frame ones, dropping some. The table has 67,000 or so clones, approximately 96% seen once; the top ten hold 1.2% to 1.5%. Sequencing was carried out using PBMCs. All receptors come from a man aged 18 to 30 in good health and CMV-seropositive.

The gene calls are TRBV10-3 and TRBJ2-7, with TRBD1 matching over 7 bases. V lost 10 bases to trimming and J lost 12 bases; unmatched junction nucleotides: 18. Germline lookup yields CDR1 ENHRY and CDR2 SYGVKD. This CDR3 is built from 13 residues. The CDR3 DNA reads TGTGCCACAGGGGACAGTTCCGTTGGAAGTACGTACTTC. It yields the protein CATGDSSVGSTYF.

CDR3: CASRPTGGAGNQPQHF. In DNA form, the CDR3 reads TGTGCCAGCAGGCCGACAGGGGGCGCCGGCAATCAGCCCCAGCATTTT. The gene calls are TRBV28 and TRBJ1-5; 10 bases fit TRBD1. CDR3 size: 16 residues. Trimming cost V 6 bases and J 2 bases; bases outside gene matches: 7. CDR1 is MDHEN, CDR2 SYDVKM, per germline.

V gene TRBV6-5 combines with J gene TRBJ2-5, with 7 bases that match TRBD2. Germline V gene sequence: CDR1 MNHEY, CDR2 SVGAGI. The CDR3 covers 14 residues. Trimming removed 4 bases from V and 3 bases from J; junction bases left unmatched: 5. The CDR3 DNA sequence: TGTGCCAGCAGTTCCTTTCTAGCGGAAGAGACCCAGTACTTC. Its translation is CASSSFLAEETQYF.

This chain connects TRBV19 to TRBJ2-2, with D uncertain. This CDR3 spans 13 amino acids. V was pared by 2 bases and J by 3 bases, with 4 bases between. Germline-derived CDR1 and CDR2 are LNHDA and SQIVND (reference sequence). CDR3 sequence: CASSISDTGELFF. The CDR3 coding sequence is TGTGCCAGTAGTATAAGCGACACCGGGGAGCTGTTTTTT.

The chain combines TRBV9 with TRBJ1-1; possibly TRBD1 for D (6 bases). The V and J ends lost 3 bases and 1 base respectively, with 13 bases between them. The CDR3 loop spans 15 amino acids. CDR1 and CDR2 (germline): SGDLS, YYNGEE. CDR3 in DNA: TGTGCCAGCAGCGCTTCCGGGACACCGAACACTGAAGCTTTCTTT. Translated: CASSASGTPNTEAFF.

The chain joins TRBV2 to TRBJ2-7; the D gene is possibly TRBD2 (6 bases). Trimming removed 11 bases at V and 3 bases at J, with 14 bases between. The CDR3 has 12 amino acids. The V gene's germline CDR1 is SNHLY and CDR2 FYNNEI. The DNA of the CDR3 is TGTGCCGGTCGGGACTCGGGCTACGAGCAGTACTTC. It yields the protein CAGRDSGYEQYF.

In its sample, this clone was seen once. The chain recombines TRBV18 with TRBJ1-2, with TRBD1 matching over 9 bases. Trimming cost V 3 bases and J 8 bases; bases outside gene matches: 10. Germline CDR1 is KGHSH and CDR2 is LQKENI. The CDR3 has 15 amino acids. The CDR3 region is CASSPPGQGAEGYTF. Here the CDR3 DNA reads TGTGCCAGCTCACCGCCGGGACAGGGTGCGGAAGGCTACACCTTC.

The chain combines TRBV7-9 with TRBJ2-3; 11 bases agree with TRBD1. CDR3 length equals 14 residues. The trim removed 2 bases at V and 6 bases at J, leaving 1 base unmatched. CDR1 is SEHNR and CDR2 is FQNEAQ in the germline V gene (reference sequence). This CDR3 reads CASSLWDRGDTQYF. The DNA for the CDR3 is TGTGCCAGCAGCTTATGGGACAGGGGGGATACGCAGTATTTT.

This rearrangement joins TRBV11-2 to TRBJ2-7; 9 nucleotides agree with TRBD1. The CDR3 contains 15 residues. Germline CDR1 is SGHAT and CDR2 is FQNNGV. Trimming took 2 bases from V and 12 from J; bases not matched to a gene: 14. The DNA of the CDR3 is TGTGCCAGCAGCTTAAGGGGGGACAGGGATGTTGGGCCGTACTTC. Residues: CASSLRGDRDVGPYF.

V is TRBV7-2 and J is TRBJ1-2, with 7 positions matching TRBD1. The CDR3 contains 15 residues. Trimming took 2 bases from V and 4 from J; bases not matched to a gene: 7. CDR1 is SGHTA and CDR2 is FQGNSA in the germline V gene. The DNA for the CDR3 is TGTGCCAGCAGCTTATCGACAGGGAACATCTATGGCTACACCTTC. Translating it yields CASSLSTGNIYGYTF.

V usage is TRBV19 and J usage is TRBJ2-7; 13 positions match TRBD2. Germline V gene sequence: CDR1 LNHDA, CDR2 SQIVND (reference sequence). J gave up 2 bases and V 6 bases, and 1 base lay outside the gene matches. The CDR3 loop spans 14 amino acids. The chain's CDR3 is CASSGTSGAYEQYF. The CDR3 DNA follows: TGTGCCAGTAGCGGGACTAGCGGGGCCTACGAGCAGTACTTC.

This chain links TRBV11-2 with TRBJ2-5; no reliable D call. Trimming cost V 0 bases and J 5 bases, with 13 bases left between them. This CDR3 contains 15 residues. Germline assignment: CDR1 SGHAT and CDR2 FQNNGV. CDR3 loop: CASSLEGLSGETQYF. The CDR3 coding sequence is TGTGCCAGCAGCTTAGAGGGCTTGTCTGGGGAGACCCAGTACTTC.

In DNA form, the CDR3 reads TGCGCCAGCAGCACGGGACAGGGGGCGGATACGCAGTATTTT. Its translation: CASSTGQGADTQYF. V and J are TRBV5-1 and TRBJ2-3, with TRBD1 matching over 12 bases. This CDR3 region has 14 residues. V was clipped by 4 bases and J by 6 bases; unmatched bases: 3. Looked up from germline, CDR1 is SGHRS and CDR2 is YFSETQ.

The rearrangement uses TRBV9 and TRBJ2-1; 10 bases map to TRBD1. Germline CDR1 reads SGDLS; CDR2 reads YYNGEE. With 3 bases clipped from V and 8 bases from J, the junction kept 8 bases outside the gene matches. The CDR3 is made up of 15 amino acids. CDR3 protein: CASSARDRGRDEQFF. CDR3 bases: TGTGCCAGCAGCGCCCGGGACAGGGGCCGGGATGAGCAGTTCTTC.

The chain has TRBV19 and TRBJ2-7; D ambiguous. Germline V CDR1 and CDR2: LNHDA, SQIVND (reference sequence). This CDR3 has 13 residues. Trimming pared 4 bases from V and 2 bases from J, leaving 9 bases between. This CDR3 is CASSTKIAYEQYF. CDR3 nucleotides: TGTGCCAGTAGTACCAAAATAGCCTACGAGCAGTACTTC.

V is TRBV7-9 and J is TRBJ2-3, with 8 bases lining up with TRBD2. J was trimmed by 6 bases and V by 2 bases; bases with no gene match: 1. The CDR3 spans 13 residues. CDR1 and CDR2 (germline): SEHNR, FQNEAQ (reference sequence). The CDR3, as DNA: TGTGCCAGCAGCTTACTAGCGGGTGATACGCAGTATTTT. Encoded protein: CASSLLAGDTQYF.

The V gene is TRBV28, the J gene TRBJ1-1; TRBD1 matches 7 bases. The CDR3 is 14 residues long. V shed 3 bases and J 4 bases; nucleotides not matched to a gene: 5. Germline V CDR1 and CDR2: MDHEN, SYDVKM. The CDR3 sequence: CASSLTNRGTEAFF. CDR3 bases: TGTGCCAGCAGTTTGACTAACAGGGGCACTGAAGCTTTCTTT.

The chain is built from TRBV19 and TRBJ1-2; TRBD1 might be the D (6 bases). V dropped 3 bases and J dropped 2 bases, with 10 bases sitting between them. This CDR3 is 14 amino acids long. The germline V gene has CDR1 LNHDA and CDR2 SQIVND (reference sequence). The CDR3 DNA is TGTGCCAGTAGTATCTCCCAGGGGAACTATGGCTACACCTTC. Its translation is CASSISQGNYGYTF.

This clone was detected only once. The chain has TRBV28 and TRBJ1-5, with 12 positions matching TRBD1. Germline V gives CDR1 MDHEN, CDR2 SYDVKM. J was trimmed by 0 bases and V by 2 bases; bases with no gene match: 14. The CDR3 has 21 residues. DNA for the CDR3: TGTGCCAGCAGTTTAGTTACGGGGGGGGACAGGGGGCCATATAGCAATCAGCCCCAGCATTTT. Its protein is CASSLVTGGDRGPYSNQPQHF.

There are a few counts of this clone. This rearrangement joins TRBV6-6 to TRBJ1-5; 8 bases are a match to TRBD1. With 5 bases clipped from V and 6 bases from J, the junction kept 12 bases outside the gene matches. The V gene's germline CDR1 is MNHNY and CDR2 SVGAGI (reference sequence). The CDR3 runs 16 residues. The CDR3 spells CASSPTDRGLAQPQHF. The CDR3 DNA sequence: TGTGCCAGCAGTCCTACTGACAGGGGCTTGGCTCAGCCCCAGCATTTT.

The rearrangement links TRBV9 to TRBJ2-3; 8 nucleotides match TRBD2. The CDR3 totals 16 residues. The germline gives CDR1 SGDLS, CDR2 YYNGEE. V gave up 1 base and J gave up 2 bases; unmatched junction bases: 6. The CDR3 nucleotides are TGTGCCAGCAGCGTACCAGAGCGGGGGCACACAGATACGCAGTATTTT. Protein product: CASSVPERGHTDTQYF.

Written as DNA, the CDR3 is TGTGCCAGCAGCCATAGGACAGCCTACGAGCAGTACTTC. Translating it yields CASSHRTAYEQYF. J is TRBJ2-7 and V is TRBV6-6, with D perhaps TRBD1 (6 bases). Germline lookup yields CDR1 MNHNY and CDR2 SVGAGI (reference sequence). Trimming took off 6 bases at V and 2 bases at J, with 11 bases between the two ends. The CDR3 contains 13 residues.

This chain connects TRBV2 to TRBJ1-2, with no clear D. The CDR3 is made up of 12 amino acids. Germline loops: CDR1 SNHLY, CDR2 FYNNEI. V was cut by 9 bases and J by 8 bases, with 16 bases left in between. The CDR3 protein is CASAGRPGGYTF. The CDR3 region has the DNA TGTGCCAGTGCCGGGCGGCCGGGAGGCTACACCTTC.

A word on this clone: Here the CDR3 omits its conserved ending phenylalanine or tryptophan, so a read error is the likely source. The DNA is omitted, as the CDR3 cannot be located on it reliably, and the CDR3 follows TCRdb's listing. This chain connects TRBV21-1 to TRBJ1-1; the table's D call TRBD1 went unverified against the DNA. TRBV21-1 is shown as a pseudogene. From its first to its last residue, the CDR3 has 15 amino acids. The CDR3 loop reads CASSKRGARGRKPPA.

The chain combines TRBV11-3 with TRBJ1-1; 7 bases match TRBD1. CDR3 length: 13 amino acids. Unmatched junction bases numbered 2, after V lost 4 bases and J lost 3 bases. The germline CDR1 and CDR2 sequences are SGHNT and YENEEA. The CDR3 bases are TGTGCCAGCAGCTGGCAGGGGGACACTGAAGCTTTCTTT. It yields the protein CASSWQGDTEAFF.